A single sample gave rise to the 8 T cell receptor beta chains below, sequenced in a study of blood T cell repertoires in COVID-19. Sequencing was performed with immunoSEQ multiplex PCR; in TCRdb, only in-frame clones are kept and a portion is missing. The sample has 60,000 to 95,000 clones, roughly 90% seen once. Sequenced: peripheral blood. The receptors come from a woman over 75 with active or convalescent COVID-19.

J is TRBJ2-7 and V is TRBV28, with 8 bases aligning to TRBD2. The CDR3 has 13 amino acids. Germline-derived CDR1 and CDR2 are MDHEN and SYDVKM. With 3 bases clipped from V and 6 bases from J, the junction kept 4 bases outside the gene matches. In nucleotides, the CDR3 is TGTGCCAGCAGTTTCCGCGGACTAGCCGAGCAGTACTTC. It yields the protein CASSFRGLAEQYF.

The chain recombines TRBV6-5 with TRBJ1-3; D perhaps matches TRBD1 (6 bases). The V end was cut by 4 bases, the J end by 7 bases, with 14 bases between. This CDR3 spans 14 amino acids. From germline, CDR1 is MNHEY and CDR2 SVGAGI. The DNA for the CDR3 is TGTGCCAGCAGTTCATCGGACAGACGGAACACCATATATTTT. Translated, it gives CASSSSDRRNTIYF.

The chain couples TRBV4-3 to TRBJ1-2; 10 bases line up with TRBD1. Germline trimming cut 4 bases from V and 4 bases from J; bases unmatched to any gene: 9. Germline values: CDR1 LGHNA, CDR2 YSLEER. CDR3 length: 16 amino acids. Written as DNA, the CDR3 is TGCGCCAGCAGCCTACGAAAGGGACAGGGGAGCTATGGCTACACCTTC. It yields the protein CASSLRKGQGSYGYTF.

The chain couples TRBV7-9 to TRBJ2-3, with 7 nucleotides matching TRBD1. The CDR3 has 15 amino acids. Germline V lookup: CDR1 SEHNR, CDR2 FQNEAQ (reference sequence). Trimming at V came to 5 bases and at J to 2 bases, leaving 7 bases not matched to a gene. CDR3 residues: CASSPGTAITDTQYF. The CDR3 nucleotides read TGTGCCAGCAGCCCCGGGACAGCCATCACAGATACGCAGTATTTT. Using reference TRBV7-9 and TRBJ2-3 for the parts outside the CDR3, the full variable domain is DTGVSQNPRHKITKRGQNVTFRCDPISEHNRLYWYRQTLGQGPEFLTYFQNEAQLEKSRLLSDRFSAERPKGSFSTLEIQRTEQGDSAMYLCASSPGTAITDTQYFGPGTRLTVL.

Points on this clone: Distinct nucleotide sequences in the sample also encode this CDR3. The chain combines TRBV9 with TRBJ1-6, with D tentatively TRBD1 (6 bases). Trimming took 0 bases from V and 7 from J, leaving 8 bases between them. The V gene's germline CDR1 is SGDLS and CDR2 YYNGEE. This CDR3 spans 14 amino acids. The CDR3 bases are TGTGCCAGCAGCGTAGCAGGGGTCAATTCACCCCTCCACTTT. Translating gives CASSVAGVNSPLHF.

V and J are TRBV29-1 and TRBJ1-2, with D maybe TRBD1 (5 bases). Per germline, CDR1 SQVTM and CDR2 ANQGSEA. Trimming removed 0 bases from V and 4 bases from J, with 15 bases in between. The CDR3 spans 15 residues. Written as DNA, the CDR3 is TGCAGCGTTGAAGATGCACAGGCAGACCTCTATGGCTACACCTTC. This encodes CSVEDAQADLYGYTF. The full variable domain, its missing parts supplied by reference TRBV29-1 and TRBJ1-2, is SAVISQKPSRDICQRGTSLTIQCQVDSQVTMMFWYRQQPGQSLTLIATANQGSEATYESGFVIDKFPISRPNLTFSTLTVSNMSPEDSSIYLCSVEDAQADLYGYTFGSGTRLTVV.

The J gene is TRBJ2-3, the V gene TRBV7-3; D call uncertain. This CDR3 region has 15 residues. Germline V lookup: CDR1 SGHTA, CDR2 FQGTGA. Trimming pared 5 bases from V and 0 bases from J, leaving 12 bases between. CDR3 protein: CASSPAGFSTDTQYF. DNA of the CDR3: TGTGCCAGCAGCCCCGCCGGGTTCAGCACAGATACGCAGTATTTT.

The CDR3 region has the DNA TGTGCCAGCAGCTTGGGGCCACAGGGGCAGGGAAACACCATATATTTT. Translation: CASSLGPQGQGNTIYF. The gene calls are TRBV5-4 and TRBJ1-3; 7 bases line up with TRBD1. This CDR3 has 16 residues. Germline-derived CDR1 and CDR2 are SGHNT and YYREEE (reference sequence). V was clipped by 0 bases and J by 4 bases; unmatched bases: 7.